This TCR beta chain was observed in a study of T cell repertoires in cytomegalovirus infection. As for the study in general: Researchers turned to recently identified HLA-C-restricted CMV epitopes as well as well-studied HLA-B-restricted ones.

TCRdb called the reads again in MiXCR, with one record for every CDR3 protein. The sample lists around 900,000 distinct CDR3 sequences; approximately 32% were seen once. Regarding this clonotype: Antigen unknown.

Study-level findings and limits: It was HLA-C-restricted CMV-specific TCR beta clonotypes that dominated the response ex vivo.

This sequence was found in a human donor in good health (CMV status not recorded). Some clones in this sample may be carry-over from other donors' samples. Sequences were derived from cultured CD8+ T cells from PBMCs, sampled from culture after CMV antigen stimulation.

The DNA for the CDR3 is TGTGCCAGCAGTGAAGATTTAGGACAGGGGGCGCATGGCTACACCTTC. This encodes CASSEDLGQGAHGYTF. The rearrangement links TRBV2 to TRBJ1-2, with TRBD1 matching over 11 bases. J gave up 6 bases and V 1 base, and 7 bases lay outside the gene matches. Germline-derived CDR1 and CDR2 are SNHLY and FYNNEI. The CDR3 extends over 16 amino acids.